This TCR beta chain was captured in a study of blood T cell repertoires in COVID-19. Overall study: Some COVID-19 samples were acute and others convalescent; all came from the United States, Italy and Spain. T cells, B-cell-depleted T cells, or PBMCs provided the cDNA or gDNA that served as material.

The junction had 3 bases not matched to a gene; V was cut back by 3 bases and J by 5 bases. The germline V gene has CDR1 LNHDA and CDR2 SQIVND (reference sequence). CDR3 size: 14 residues. As processed by the authors: Reference gene primer amplification gave estimated nucleated cell counts. Assay used: immunoSEQ multiplex PCR; TCRdb lists only in-frame clones, some missing. Clone size and the V and J calls come from that table; the DNA yielded D and trimming. The sample consists of about 110,000 clones, around 80% of them appearing once. The sequenced material came from peripheral blood. This sequence originates from a woman aged 60 to 75 with acute or convalescent COVID-19. This chain connects TRBV19 to TRBJ2-3; 9 bases match TRBD2. The CDR3 here is CASSMGLAQDTQYF. For the CDR3, the DNA is TGTGCCAGTAGTATGGGACTAGCCCAAGATACGCAGTATTTT. The complete variable domain, with remaining parts taken from reference TRBV19 and TRBJ2-3, reads DGGITQSPKYLFRKEGQNVTLSCEQNLNHDAMYWYRQDPGQGLRLIYYSQIVNDFQKGDIAEGYSVSREKKESFPLTVTSAQKNPTAFYLCASSMGLAQDTQYFGPGTRLTVL.